This TCR beta chain originates from a study of T cell repertoires in cytomegalovirus infection. Turning to the study itself: Both CMV infection and a matching HLA type were indicated by public TCR beta signatures. Overall study findings and caveats: Clonotype analysis showed dominance of the ex vivo response by HLA-C-restricted CMV-specific TCR beta clonotypes.

Note on this clonotype: Its antigen is undetermined.

Via MiXCR, TCRdb re-called the reads, giving one row per CDR3 protein. The table records about 280,000 distinct CDR3 sequences, approximately 22% of them present only once. CDR3 length: 16 amino acids. Germline CDR1 and CDR2: LNHDA and SQIVND (reference sequence). V lost 7 bases, J lost 7 bases, and 11 bases stayed unmatched. This sequence originates from a human donor in good health (CMV status not recorded). Some clones in this sample may be carry-over from other donors' samples. This sequence joins TRBV19 and TRBJ2-2; 11 nucleotides match TRBD1. The input for sequencing was cultured PBMCs, taken from culture after CMV antigen stimulation. This CDR3 reads CASTGSDRGRFGELFF. Written as DNA, the CDR3 is TGTGCCAGTACCGGATCGGACAGGGGGCGATTCGGGGAGCTGTTTTTT. Together with reference TRBV19 and TRBJ2-2, the CDR3 gives the full variable domain: DGGITQSPKYLFRKEGQNVTLSCEQNLNHDAMYWYRQDPGQGLRLIYYSQIVNDFQKGDIAEGYSVSREKKESFPLTVTSAQKNPTAFYLCASTGSDRGRFGELFFGEGSRLTVL.